This is a list of T cell receptor beta chains from one sample in a study of beta chain features in type 1 diabetes. Here immunoSEQ multiplex PCR was the method, and the copy in TCRdb shows in-frame clones only, minus some. This table holds 200,000 to 250,000 clones, approximately 15% found once. Input material: naive CD4+ T cells from blood. These receptors originate from a man younger than 40 with type 1 diabetes. Each CDR3 is given with its conserved first and last residue. D genes are given only for firm matches. The listing skips clone size in some rows; elsewhere it reads once, few, many or a size class.

clone_size j_call v_call d_call cdr3_nt cdr3_aa
few TRBJ2-7 TRBV29-1 TRBD1 TGCAGCGTTGAACCTGACAGGGTTCGTGGCGAGCAGTACTTC CSVEPDRVRGEQYF
few TRBJ2-2 TRBV7-2 NA TGTGCCAGCAGCCCCCGGACTGACACGAACACCGGGGAGCTGTTTTTT CASSPRTDTNTGELFF
NA TRBJ2-1 TRBV10-3 TRBD2 TGTGCCATCAGTGGAGGGACTAGCAGCCACAATGAGCAGTTCTTC CAISGGTSSHNEQFF
NA TRBJ2-7 TRBV10-1 NA TGCGCCAGCCTGAGGACTTCCCTCACCTACGAGCAGTACTTC CASLRTSLTYEQYF
NA TRBJ2-1 TRBV11-2 NA TGTGCCAGCAGCTTAGTACAGGGCTATGAGCAGTTCTTC CASSLVQGYEQFF
few TRBJ2-5 TRBV29-1 TRBD2 TGCAGCGTTGCCCAGGGACTAGCGGGAGCAGTAGGGACCCAGTACTTC CSVAQGLAGAVGTQYF
NA TRBJ2-1 TRBV9 NA TGTGCCAGCAGCGTAGGCAGTCCGGGCTACAATGAGCAGTTCTTC CASSVGSPGYNEQFF
NA TRBJ2-6 TRBV9 NA TGTGCCAGCAGCGTGGGGGCGGGGGCCGGAGCCAACGTCCTGACTTTC CASSVGAGAGANVLTF
few TRBJ2-1 TRBV7-8 TRBD2 TGTGCCAGCAGCTTTCGGTGGGCGGGAGGGGACAATGAGCAGTTCTTC CASSFRWAGGDNEQFF
few TRBJ2-7 TRBV7-2 NA TGTGCCAGCAGCCAGCGGGCAGGTGGCTCCTACGAGCAGTACTTC CASSQRAGGSYEQYF